The rows below give T cell receptor beta chains drawn from one sample of a study of T-cell memory formation after mild COVID-19. From the 5' RACE reads, TCRdb called clonotypes with MiXCR, one entry per CDR3 protein. The table has roughly 120,000 distinct CDR3 sequences, 20% to 25% seen once; the top ten hold roughly 37%. Sequenced material: PBMCs or a T cell subset sorted from them (not recorded which). Receptors originate from a young man who had mild COVID-19 (a few samples of this study predate the infection). Cell type and time point are not known. The CDR3 runs from the conserved cysteine through the conserved F or W. A D gene is named only where the DNA matches it firmly. The listing skips clone size in some rows; elsewhere it reads once, few, many or a size class.

TRBV2	TRBJ1-4	-	-	CASREEGEKLFF	TGTGCCAGCAGAGAGGAGGGGGAAAAACTGTTTTTT
TRBV9	TRBJ2-3	-	few	CASSVGASSTDTQYF	TGTGCCAGCAGCGTAGGAGCGTCTAGCACAGATACGCAGTATTTT
TRBV27	TRBJ2-3	-	-	CASSFRDTGTDTQYF	TGTGCCAGCAGTTTCCGGGACACCGGCACAGATACGCAGTATTTT
TRBV4-3	TRBJ2-6	-	-	CASSQDEGAGANVLTF	TGCGCCAGCAGCCAAGATGAGGGGGCTGGGGCCAACGTCCTGACTTTC
TRBV5-6	TRBJ1-4	TRBD1	-	CASSRQGTANEKLFF	TGTGCCAGCAGCAGACAGGGGACTGCTAATGAAAAACTGTTTTTT
TRBV12-3/TRBV12-4	TRBJ1-6	-	-	CASSLGQGYSPLHF	TGTGCCAGCAGTTTGGGGCAGGGGTATTCACCCCTCCACTTT
TRBV4-1	TRBJ1-5	-	few	CASSQVGKGNQPQHF	TGCGCCAGCAGCCAAGTGGGCAAAGGCAATCAGCCCCAGCATTTT
TRBV11-2	TRBJ2-1	TRBD2	-	CASSLDSLAGGRDEQFF	TGTGCCAGCAGCTTAGACTCACTAGCGGGGGGGCGGGATGAGCAGTTCTTC
TRBV27	TRBJ2-1	TRBD2	few	CASRVGSGVYNEQFF	TGTGCCAGCAGAGTAGGTAGCGGGGTCTACAATGAGCAGTTCTTC
TRBV24-1	TRBJ2-2	TRBD1	-	CATSDSDRGWTGELFF	TGTGCCACCAGTGATTCGGACAGGGGTTGGACCGGGGAGCTGTTTTTT
TRBV23-1	TRBJ2-6	TRBD1	few	CASSPIYGQGDSSGANVLTF	TGCGCCAGCAGTCCTATTTATGGACAGGGGGATAGCTCTGGGGCCAACGTCCTGACTTTC
TRBV9	TRBJ1-1	TRBD1	once	CASSVEPGQGVSEAFF	TGTGCCAGCAGCGTAGAACCGGGACAGGGCGTAAGTGAAGCTTTCTTT
TRBV6-1	TRBJ1-1	-	-	CASIIGRVNTEAFF	TGTGCCAGCATTATAGGAAGGGTTAACACTGAAGCTTTCTTT
TRBV4-1	TRBJ1-2	-	few	CASSHPGRYYGYTF	TGCGCCAGCAGCCACCCCGGACGGTACTATGGCTACACCTTC
TRBV7-6	TRBJ2-2	-	few	CASSFSSETGELFF	TGTGCCAGCAGCTTTTCGAGCGAAACCGGGGAGCTGTTTTTT
TRBV6-1	TRBJ1-2	-	few	CASSYLPLAGPYGYTF	TGTGCCAGCAGTTACCTCCCGTTGGCAGGGCCGTATGGCTACACCTTC
TRBV9	TRBJ2-1	TRBD2	few	CASSDFGTSKYNEQFF	TGTGCCAGCAGCGATTTCGGGACTAGCAAGTACAATGAGCAGTTCTTC
TRBV7-6	TRBJ1-5	TRBD1	many	CASSGQGSQPQHF	TGTGCCAGCAGCGGACAGGGTAGCCAGCCCCAGCATTTT
TRBV20-1	TRBJ1-1	-	-	CSARAVGGADTEAFF	TGCAGTGCTAGAGCCGTGGGGGGTGCGGACACTGAAGCTTTCTTT
TRBV6-2/TRBV6-3	TRBJ2-3	-	-	CASSIAGKDTDTQYF	TGTGCCAGCAGCATCGCTGGGAAGGACACAGATACGCAGTATTTT
TRBV7-3	TRBJ2-1	-	-	CASTPHAAGRQDEQFF	TGTGCCAGCACCCCCCACGCCGCGGGGAGGCAGGATGAGCAGTTCTTC
TRBV10-3	TRBJ1-5	-	many	CAISERDSNQPQHF	TGTGCCATCAGTGAAAGGGATAGCAATCAGCCCCAGCATTTT
TRBV7-9	TRBJ1-5	TRBD1	once	CASSQSGGDQPQHF	TGTGCCAGCAGCCAGTCAGGGGGCGATCAGCCCCAGCATTTT
TRBV4-3	TRBJ2-7	-	-	CASSQGGPSYEQYF	TGCGCCAGCAGCCAAGGGGGTCCCTCCTACGAGCAGTACTTC
TRBV5-1	TRBJ2-3	-	few	CASSLVAARMVDTQYF	TGCGCCAGCAGCTTGGTTGCGGCCAGAATGGTAGATACGCAGTATTTT
TRBV12-3/TRBV12-4	TRBJ2-3	TRBD2	-	CASSAYGGEGRDTQYF	TGTGCCAGCAGTGCCTACGGGGGGGAGGGGAGAGATACGCAGTATTTT
TRBV9	TRBJ2-7	TRBD1	-	CASSAEGGQGYEQYF	TGTGCCAGCAGCGCAGAGGGGGGACAGGGCTACGAGCAGTACTTC
TRBV7-2	TRBJ2-5	-	few	CASSLRLAYQETQYF	TGTGCCAGCAGCCTTCGACTCGCGTATCAAGAGACCCAGTACTTC
TRBV7-9	TRBJ1-1	-	-	CASGGVGGNTEAFF	TGTGCCAGCGGAGGCGTGGGGGGGAACACTGAAGCTTTCTTT
TRBV12-3/TRBV12-4	TRBJ2-3	TRBD2	few	CASSSGTSGFTRTDTQYF	TGTGCCAGCAGTTCGGGGACTAGCGGGTTTACCCGCACAGATACGCAGTATTTT
TRBV4-1	TRBJ1-1	TRBD1	-	CASSLDRATEAFF	TGCGCCAGCAGCCTTGACAGGGCCACTGAAGCTTTCTTT
TRBV25-1	TRBJ2-5	-	-	CASSEPRGQETQYF	TGTGCCAGCAGTGAACCAAGGGGCCAAGAGACCCAGTACTTC
TRBV11-2	TRBJ2-5	-	few	CASRPGALYQETQYF	TGTGCCAGCAGACCAGGCGCCCTTTACCAAGAGACCCAGTACTTC
TRBV7-6	TRBJ2-1	-	-	CASSLGDGDGYNEQFF	TGTGCCAGCAGCTTGGGGGACGGAGACGGATACAATGAGCAGTTCTTC
TRBV4-3	TRBJ2-3	-	-	CASSQAAHRADTQYF	TGCGCCAGCAGCCAAGCCGCCCATCGAGCCGATACGCAGTATTTT
TRBV6-5	TRBJ2-5	TRBD2	-	CASSPHARGVETQYF	TGTGCCAGCAGTCCCCACGCCCGGGGGGTGGAGACCCAGTACTTC
TRBV12-5	TRBJ2-1	-	-	CASGFQQGRVGEQFF	TGTGCTAGTGGTTTTCAACAGGGTCGGGTTGGTGAGCAGTTCTTC
TRBV5-6	TRBJ1-6	-	many	CASSWGTPYNSPLHF	TGTGCCAGCAGCTGGGGAACCCCCTATAATTCACCCCTCCACTTT
TRBV7-9	TRBJ2-6	-	-	CASRSPGAGANVLTF	TGTGCCAGCAGATCGCCAGGGGCTGGGGCCAACGTCCTGACTTTC
TRBV27	TRBJ2-5	-	many	CASSTLSLVQETQYF	TGTGCCAGCAGCACGCTCAGTCTTGTCCAAGAGACCCAGTACTTC
TRBV5-1	TRBJ2-7	-	-	CASRLKGNEQYF	TGCGCCAGCAGATTAAAGGGGAACGAGCAGTACTTC
TRBV28	TRBJ2-3	TRBD2	few	CASSLRVVASGVSTDTQYF	TGTGCCAGCAGTTTACGGGTTGTGGCTAGCGGCGTATCGACAGATACGCAGTATTTT
TRBV6-5	TRBJ2-5	TRBD2	-	CASSYGLAGTQETQYF	TGTGCCAGCAGTTACGGGCTAGCGGGGACCCAAGAGACCCAGTACTTC
TRBV14	TRBJ1-6	-	few	CASSQDRRINSPLHF	TGTGCCAGCAGCCAAGATCGTCGGATAAATTCACCCCTCCACTTT
TRBV27	TRBJ1-5	-	-	CASSSNGPRGPQHF	TGTGCCAGCAGTTCGAACGGGCCTCGGGGGCCCCAGCATTTT
TRBV3-1	TRBJ2-3	-	-	CASSPGGEPDTQYF	TGTGCCAGCAGCCCCGGTGGGGAACCAGATACGCAGTATTTT
TRBV12-3/TRBV12-4	TRBJ1-2	-	-	CASGDSGRSGFYGYTF	TGTGCCAGCGGGGATTCGGGGAGAAGCGGCTTCTATGGCTACACCTTC
TRBV27	TRBJ2-2	TRBD1	-	CASSSITTGQGVSGELFF	TGTGCCAGCAGTTCTATAACGACAGGACAGGGGGTTTCCGGGGAGCTGTTTTTT
TRBV6-2/TRBV6-3	TRBJ2-1	-	many	CASSLWSGSYNEQFF	TGTGCCAGCAGTTTGTGGTCGGGTTCCTACAATGAGCAGTTCTTC
TRBV15	TRBJ2-2	-	few	CATSRAGQGYTGELFF	TGTGCCACCAGCAGGGCGGGGCAGGGCTACACCGGGGAGCTGTTTTTT
TRBV4-1	TRBJ2-7	-	-	CASSQDRDGYEQYF	TGCGCCAGCAGCCAAGATCGGGACGGTTACGAGCAGTACTTC
TRBV4-1	TRBJ2-7	-	few	CASSQDVGVEQYF	TGCGCCAGCAGCCAAGATGTAGGAGTCGAGCAGTACTTC